The clone carrying this T cell receptor beta chain rates as medium-sized. V lost 7 bases to trimming and J lost 3 bases; unmatched junction nucleotides: 3. The CDR3 is made up of 14 amino acids. In germline, CDR1 is MNHEY, CDR2 SVGAGI. TCRdb's table, derived via immunoSEQ multiplex PCR, lists solely in-frame clones and lacks some. The sample has 70,000 to 75,000 clones, roughly 87% seen once. This record belongs to a study of T cell responses to AZD1222 COVID-19 vaccine. The sequencing here drew on peripheral blood, taken 28 days after the second AZD1222 dose. This rearrangement joins TRBV6-5 to TRBJ2-2, with 9 bases that match TRBD2. This clonotype was obtained from an adult who received the AZD1222 COVID-19 vaccine. In nucleotides, the CDR3 is TGTGCCAGCAAGTTAGCGGGAGACACCGGGGAGCTGTTTTTT. This gives the protein CASKLAGDTGELFF.